These 32 T cell receptor beta chains share one sample of origin, sequenced in a study of blood T cell repertoires in COVID-19. Repertoires were generated with immunoSEQ multiplex PCR, while TCRdb's copy carries only in-frame clones and drops some. The data hold 200,000 to 300,000 clones, with just under 85% observed a single time. Material for sequencing was peripheral blood. The receptor set was obtained from a man aged 45 to 65 with acute or convalescent COVID-19.

The chain combines TRBV19 with TRBJ2-7; 9 bases line up with TRBD2. The CDR3 length is 14 residues. J lost 2 bases, V lost 6 bases, and 5 bases had no gene match. Germline V CDR1 and CDR2: LNHDA, SQIVND (reference sequence). CDR3 coding DNA: TGTGCCAGTAGGCAGACTAGCGGAACCTACGAGCAGTACTTC. This translates into CASRQTSGTYEQYF. Variable domain in full (rest from reference TRBV19 and TRBJ2-7): DGGITQSPKYLFRKEGQNVTLSCEQNLNHDAMYWYRQDPGQGLRLIYYSQIVNDFQKGDIAEGYSVSREKKESFPLTVTSAQKNPTAFYLCASRQTSGTYEQYFGPGTRLTVT.

This chain joins TRBV19 and TRBJ2-3; possible D gene TRBD1, 6 bases. Germline lookup yields CDR1 LNHDA and CDR2 SQIVND (reference sequence). This CDR3 spans 16 amino acids. Trimming took 5 bases from V and 1 from J, leaving 16 bases between them. Written as DNA, the CDR3 is TGTGCCAGTAGTCCCAACAGGGATTGGGGCACAGATACGCAGTATTTT. Translated, it gives CASSPNRDWGTDTQYF.

A few counts support this clone. The chain joins TRBV11-3 to TRBJ2-1; D uncertain. The CDR3 loop spans 16 amino acids. CDR1 and CDR2 (germline): SGHNT, YENEEA. V was cut by 3 bases and J by 8 bases, with 20 bases left in between. CDR3 nucleotides: TGTGCCAGCAGCTTTAACTCCCGGTCCCCTGTTTATGAGCAGTTCTTC. Protein product: CASSFNSRSPVYEQFF.

The rearrangement links TRBV19 to TRBJ2-7; 8 bases agree with TRBD1. Looked up from germline, CDR1 is LNHDA and CDR2 is SQIVND (reference sequence). The V gene end was trimmed by 6 bases and the J gene end by 5 bases; junction bases not matched to a gene: 6. The CDR3 totals 13 residues. The CDR3 DNA reads TGTGCCAGTAGGATGACAGGGGACCACGAGCAGTACTTC. Translating it yields CASRMTGDHEQYF. Drawing the rest from reference TRBV19 and TRBJ2-7, the complete variable domain is DGGITQSPKYLFRKEGQNVTLSCEQNLNHDAMYWYRQDPGQGLRLIYYSQIVNDFQKGDIAEGYSVSREKKESFPLTVTSAQKNPTAFYLCASRMTGDHEQYFGPGTRLTVT.

The V call is TRBV13, the J call TRBJ1-1; no reliable D call. CDR3 length: 12 amino acids. V was cut by 8 bases and J by 3 bases, with 10 bases left in between. CDR1 is PRHDT and CDR2 is FYEKMQ in the germline V gene (reference sequence). CDR3 sequence: CASARGDTEAFF. The CDR3 DNA sequence: TGTGCCAGCGCCCGGGGTGACACTGAAGCTTTCTTT.

The gene calls are TRBV27 and TRBJ1-6, with D tentatively TRBD1 (5 bases). Per germline, CDR1 MNHEY and CDR2 SMNVEV (reference sequence). The CDR3 extends over 13 amino acids. The ends were cut back, 6 bases at V and 7 bases at J, with 10 bases in the middle. The CDR3 DNA is TGTGCCAGCAGGGGGCTGAGGAATTCACCCCTCCACTTT. Amino acid sequence: CASRGLRNSPLHF.

V is TRBV25-1 and J is TRBJ2-7; perhaps TRBD1 as D (6 bases). Germline assignment: CDR1 MGHDK and CDR2 SYGVNS. The CDR3 loop spans 14 amino acids. Trimming took off 6 bases at V and 2 bases at J, with 14 bases between the two ends. This CDR3 is CASSDPQGTYEQYF. The CDR3 region has the DNA TGTGCCAGCAGCGATCCCCAGGGGACCTACGAGCAGTACTTC.

The chain is built from TRBV2 and TRBJ2-7; no definite D call. CDR3 length equals 14 residues. From germline, CDR1 is SNHLY and CDR2 FYNNEI. V dropped 8 bases and J dropped 2 bases, with 16 bases sitting between them. The CDR3 protein is CASDLDDTTYEQYF. DNA for the CDR3: TGTGCCAGCGACCTTGACGACACCACCTACGAGCAGTACTTC.

The rearrangement uses TRBV27 and TRBJ1-1; the D gene is possibly TRBD1 (6 bases). Germline V gene lookup returns CDR1 MNHEY and CDR2 SMNVEV (reference sequence). V shed 4 bases and J shed 4 bases, with 16 bases lying between them. There are 15 residues in the CDR3. DNA of the CDR3: TGTGCCAGCAGTTCCTACTACAGGGAGCCCACTGAAGCTTTCTTT. It is translated as CASSSYYREPTEAFF.

Only a few counts were recorded for this clone. Distinct nucleotide sequences in the sample also encode this CDR3. V usage is TRBV14 and J usage is TRBJ2-2; no firm D call. The CDR3 has 13 amino acids. V dropped 1 base and J dropped 7 bases, with 7 bases sitting between them. Germline CDR1 is SGHDN and CDR2 is FVKESK. The CDR3 loop is CASSQVVSGELFF. The CDR3 nucleotides read TGTGCCAGCAGCCAAGTAGTGAGCGGGGAGCTGTTTTTT.

The rearrangement joins TRBV4-1 to TRBJ1-5; the D gene is possibly TRBD1 (5 bases). Germline V gene data show CDR1 as MGHRA and CDR2 as YSYEKL. Trimming cost V 1 base and J 6 bases, with 16 bases left between them. CDR3 size: 16 residues. The CDR3 loop is CASSQVISDNSQPQHF. Written as DNA, the CDR3 is TGCGCCAGCAGCCAAGTAATATCGGACAACTCTCAGCCCCAGCATTTT.

V and J are TRBV5-5 and TRBJ1-4; TRBD1 might be the D (6 bases). Per the germline V gene, CDR1 is SGHKS and CDR2 is YYEKEE (reference sequence). The CDR3 loop spans 15 amino acids. Trimming took 4 bases from V and 3 from J, leaving 13 bases between them. CDR3 nucleotide sequence: TGTGCCAGCAGCCGAAGGGGGGGATCTAATGAAAAACTGTTTTTT. Protein sequence: CASSRRGGSNEKLFF.

The V call is TRBV5-6, the J call TRBJ2-3, with 7 bases that match TRBD2. Germline V gene sequence: CDR1 SGHDT, CDR2 YYEEEE. With V trimmed by 0 bases and J by 4 bases, 11 bases remained unmatched. This CDR3 contains 17 residues. CDR3 in amino acids: CASSLAEVYAGADTQYF. CDR3 coding DNA: TGTGCCAGCAGCTTGGCAGAGGTTTATGCGGGGGCAGATACGCAGTATTTT.

This chain joins TRBV5-5 and TRBJ2-1; no clear D gene. V lost 2 bases to trimming and J lost 6 bases, with 12 bases between them. Germline lookup yields CDR1 SGHKS and CDR2 YYEKEE (reference sequence). The CDR3 is 14 amino acids. CDR3 DNA: TGTGCCAGCAGCTTCCCCAGTAACCTCAATGAGCAGTTCTTC. Its translation: CASSFPSNLNEQFF.

V usage is TRBV15 and J usage is TRBJ1-2; 11 bases line up with TRBD1. Germline V CDR1 and CDR2: LNHNV, YYDKDF (reference sequence). The CDR3 totals 17 residues. Trimming cost V 3 bases and J 6 bases; bases outside gene matches: 12. CDR3 nucleotide sequence: TGTGCCACCAGCAGGACCAGGACAGGGGGCAAAAGGGATGGCTACACCTTC. Amino acids: CATSRTRTGGKRDGYTF.

The J gene is TRBJ1-3, the V gene TRBV18; D might be TRBD1 (6 bases). Germline V gives CDR1 KGHSH, CDR2 LQKENI. The CDR3 spans 19 residues. The germline V and J ends were trimmed by 3 bases and 4 bases, with 25 bases remaining between them. The CDR3 nucleotides read TGTGCCAGCTCACCGATTGGGGACACCTCCGGGGCGTCAGGAAACACCATATATTTT. Encoded protein: CASSPIGDTSGASGNTIYF.

The chain joins TRBV27 to TRBJ2-1; 9 nucleotides line up with TRBD2. V shed 4 bases, J shed 3 bases, and the junction held 4 bases outside the gene matches. The germline gives CDR1 MNHEY, CDR2 SMNVEV (reference sequence). The CDR3 totals 15 residues. The CDR3: CASSSRLAVYNEQFF. The CDR3 coding sequence is TGTGCCAGCAGTTCGCGACTAGCGGTCTACAATGAGCAGTTCTTC.

The genes are TRBV4-1 and TRBJ1-1; no clear D gene. The V gene's germline CDR1 is MGHRA and CDR2 YSYEKL. The CDR3 is made up of 15 amino acids. V shed 1 base and J shed 6 bases, with 15 bases lying between them. CDR3 in DNA: TGCGCCAGCAGCCAAGTCGGGTCGGGGAAGGCTGAAGCTTTCTTT. It encodes CASSQVGSGKAEAFF.

The J gene is TRBJ1-5, the V gene TRBV6-1, with a possible D match to TRBD1 (6 bases). Germline V gives CDR1 MNHNS, CDR2 SASEGT. The CDR3 covers 14 residues. The germline V and J ends were trimmed by 2 bases and 4 bases, with 9 bases remaining between them. Here the CDR3 reads CASSESDRNQPQHF. The CDR3 coding sequence is TGTGCCAGCAGTGAATCGGACAGAAATCAGCCCCAGCATTTT.

The rearrangement links TRBV7-9 to TRBJ2-7, with no clear D. V lost 6 bases and J 9 bases, leaving 12 bases between the germline ends. Looked up from germline, CDR1 is SEHNR and CDR2 is FQNEAQ (reference sequence). The CDR3 loop spans 11 amino acids. This CDR3 is CASSAQAAQYF. The CDR3 nucleotides read TGTGCCAGCAGTGCCCAGGCTGCGCAGTACTTC.

The genes are TRBV19 and TRBJ2-1, with a weak D call TRBD2 (7 bases). Looked up from germline, CDR1 is LNHDA and CDR2 is SQIVND (reference sequence). The CDR3 covers 18 residues. V was shortened by 3 bases and J by 7 bases, with 25 bases between the two germline ends. The CDR3: CASSIRGVRLAGSNEQFF. Here the CDR3 DNA reads TGTGCCAGTAGTATTAGGGGGGTGAGACTAGCAGGATCGAATGAGCAGTTCTTC.

The chain links TRBV30 to TRBJ1-1; D possibly corresponds to TRBD1 (5 bases). Germline V lookup: CDR1 GTSNPN, CDR2 SVGIG (reference sequence). With 1 base removed from V and 9 bases from J, the gap between germline ends came to 18 bases. The CDR3 totals 14 residues. The CDR3 DNA follows: TGTGCCTGGAGTGGGGGCGGGATATTGAGGAAAGCTTTCTTT. As protein: CAWSGGGILRKAFF.

The chain recombines TRBV7-8 with TRBJ1-1; TRBD1 matches at 10 bases. CDR3 size: 15 residues. Per the germline V gene, CDR1 is SGHVS and CDR2 is FQNEAQ. The V and J ends lost 4 bases and 2 bases, in that order; junction bases with no gene match: 4. CDR3 in amino acids: CASSSRDRGNTEAFF. DNA of the CDR3: TGTGCCAGCAGCTCAAGGGACAGGGGAAACACTGAAGCTTTCTTT.

The genes are TRBV7-9 and TRBJ2-3; 7 bases match TRBD2. The CDR3 contains 15 residues. Trimming at V came to 6 bases and at J to 0 bases, leaving 6 bases not matched to a gene. CDR1 is SEHNR, CDR2 FQNEAQ, per germline (reference sequence). The CDR3 protein is CASRAGGSSTDTQYF. The DNA of the CDR3 is TGTGCCAGCAGGGCCGGGGGGAGTAGCACAGATACGCAGTATTTT.

The J gene is TRBJ2-1, the V gene TRBV5-4; 8 bases agree with TRBD2. The CDR3 consists of 14 residues. V trimming: 4 bases; J trimming: 5 bases; junction bases outside the gene matches: 5. Germline assignment: CDR1 SGHNT and CDR2 YYREEE (reference sequence). The CDR3 bases are TGTGCCAGCAGCCCAACTAGCGGTGACAATGAGCAGTTCTTC. Encoded protein: CASSPTSGDNEQFF.

This sequence joins TRBV5-1 and TRBJ2-1, with 12 bases identical to TRBD2. The CDR3 length is 17 residues. With V trimmed by 2 bases and J by 9 bases, 12 bases remained unmatched. Germline-derived CDR1 and CDR2 are SGHRS and YFSETQ. CDR3 sequence reads: CASSFGRRLAGASEQFF. The CDR3, as DNA: TGCGCCAGCAGCTTCGGTCGCCGACTAGCGGGAGCCTCTGAGCAGTTCTTC.

This chain uses TRBV7-6 with TRBJ2-7, with TRBD2 matching over 10 bases. The ends lost 1 base at V and 2 bases at J; junction bases unmatched: 5. Germline values: CDR1 SGHVS, CDR2 FNYEAQ. The CDR3 totals 16 residues. CDR3 in amino acids: CASSLGRLAGTYEQYF. CDR3 sequence (DNA): TGTGCCAGCAGCTTAGGGCGACTAGCGGGTACCTACGAGCAGTACTTC.

This rearrangement joins TRBV4-1 to TRBJ2-2; 10 nucleotides agree with TRBD2. The CDR3 has 18 amino acids. Looked up from germline, CDR1 is MGHRA and CDR2 is YSYEKL. V lost 4 bases and J lost 8; bases outside the gene matches: 16. Written as DNA, the CDR3 is TGCGCCAGCAGCCCCGGGGGGGTCCTAGCGGGAGAGGGAGGGGAGCTGTTTTTT. This sequence encodes CASSPGGVLAGEGGELFF.

This clone was observed a single time. The rearrangement joins TRBV6-1 to TRBJ1-2; D might be TRBD1 (6 bases). CDR1 is MNHNS, CDR2 SASEGT, per germline. The CDR3 contains 15 residues. Trimming took off 3 bases at V and 4 bases at J, with 15 bases between the two ends. The CDR3 DNA reads as TGTGCCAGCAGTGACCCCGTTACAGGGCTCTATGGCTACACCTTC. Its translation is CASSDPVTGLYGYTF.

This chain connects TRBV5-6 to TRBJ1-3; D may be TRBD1 (6 bases). V lost 6 bases and J 4 bases, leaving 14 bases between the germline ends. This CDR3 is built from 14 residues. Germline CDR1 is SGHDT and CDR2 is YYEEEE. The CDR3 DNA reads as TGTGCCAGCACAAACAGGGTTGTCGGAAACACCATATATTTT. This encodes CASTNRVVGNTIYF.

The chain employs TRBV6-5 and TRBJ2-4, with 9 positions matching TRBD1. Germline V lookup: CDR1 MNHEY, CDR2 SVGAGI. V shed 0 bases, J shed 7 bases, and the junction held 4 bases outside the gene matches. The CDR3 loop spans 15 amino acids. CDR3 in amino acids: CASSYSGGQGNIQYF. DNA of the CDR3: TGTGCCAGCAGTTACTCCGGAGGACAGGGGAACATTCAGTACTTC.

This clone was counted a few times. V is TRBV19 and J is TRBJ1-1; D is uncertain. Germline V gives CDR1 LNHDA, CDR2 SQIVND (reference sequence). This CDR3 spans 15 amino acids. With 5 bases removed from V and 3 bases from J, the gap between germline ends came to 16 bases. The CDR3 region is CASSHLAGDYTEAFF. The CDR3 DNA reads TGTGCCAGTAGTCATCTGGCGGGTGACTACACTGAAGCTTTCTTT. Full variable domain (remainder filled in from reference TRBV19 and TRBJ1-1): DGGITQSPKYLFRKEGQNVTLSCEQNLNHDAMYWYRQDPGQGLRLIYYSQIVNDFQKGDIAEGYSVSREKKESFPLTVTSAQKNPTAFYLCASSHLAGDYTEAFFGQGTRLTVV.